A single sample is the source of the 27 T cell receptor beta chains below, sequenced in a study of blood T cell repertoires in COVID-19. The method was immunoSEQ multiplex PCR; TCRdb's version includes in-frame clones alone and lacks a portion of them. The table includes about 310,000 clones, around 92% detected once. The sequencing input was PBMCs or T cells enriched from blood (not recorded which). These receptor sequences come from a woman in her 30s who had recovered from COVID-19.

The CDR3 nucleotides are TGTGCCAGCAGTTCCCCGGCCGGGGGACAGGTCTCCTCACCCCTCCACTTT. Translating it yields CASSSPAGGQVSSPLHF. This sequence joins TRBV28 and TRBJ1-6, with 8 positions matching TRBD1. The CDR3 runs 17 residues. Germline CDR1 is MDHEN and CDR2 is SYDVKM. Trimming cost V 4 bases and J 10 bases; bases outside gene matches: 15.

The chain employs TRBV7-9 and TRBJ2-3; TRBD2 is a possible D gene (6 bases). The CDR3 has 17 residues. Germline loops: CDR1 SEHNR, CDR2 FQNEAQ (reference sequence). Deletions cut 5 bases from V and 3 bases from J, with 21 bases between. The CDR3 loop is CASSPQRSGSGTDTQYF. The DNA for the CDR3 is TGTGCCAGCAGCCCCCAGAGGTCCGGGAGTGGGACAGATACGCAGTATTTT.

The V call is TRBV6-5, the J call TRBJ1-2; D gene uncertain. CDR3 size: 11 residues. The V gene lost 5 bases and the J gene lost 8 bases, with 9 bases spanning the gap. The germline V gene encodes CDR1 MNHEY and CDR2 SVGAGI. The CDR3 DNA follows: TGTGCCAGCAGTCGGGGTGTCGGCTACACCTTC. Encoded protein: CASSRGVGYTF.

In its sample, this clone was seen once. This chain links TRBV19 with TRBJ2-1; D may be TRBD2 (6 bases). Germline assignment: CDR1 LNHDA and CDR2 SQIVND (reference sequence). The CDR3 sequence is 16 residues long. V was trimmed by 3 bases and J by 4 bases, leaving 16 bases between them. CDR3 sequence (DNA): TGTGCCAGTAGTATGAGTCCCAGCGGGTATTACAATGAGCAGTTCTTC. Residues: CASSMSPSGYYNEQFF. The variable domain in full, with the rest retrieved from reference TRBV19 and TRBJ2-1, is DGGITQSPKYLFRKEGQNVTLSCEQNLNHDAMYWYRQDPGQGLRLIYYSQIVNDFQKGDIAEGYSVSREKKESFPLTVTSAQKNPTAFYLCASSMSPSGYYNEQFFGPGTRLTVL.

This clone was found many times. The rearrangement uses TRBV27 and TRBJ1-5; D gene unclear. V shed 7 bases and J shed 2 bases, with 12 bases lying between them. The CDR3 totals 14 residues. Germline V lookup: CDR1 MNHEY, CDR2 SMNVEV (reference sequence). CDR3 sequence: CASKQTGGNQPQHF. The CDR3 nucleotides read TGTGCCAGCAAGCAAACGGGTGGCAATCAGCCCCAGCATTTT.

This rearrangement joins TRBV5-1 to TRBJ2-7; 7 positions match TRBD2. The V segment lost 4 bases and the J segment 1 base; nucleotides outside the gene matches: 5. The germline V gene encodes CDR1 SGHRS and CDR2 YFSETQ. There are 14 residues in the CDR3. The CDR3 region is CASSLAAPSYEQYF. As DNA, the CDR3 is TGCGCCAGCAGCCTAGCGGCTCCGTCCTACGAGCAGTACTTC. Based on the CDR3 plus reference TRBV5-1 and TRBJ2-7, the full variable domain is KAGVTQTPRYLIKTRGQQVTLSCSPISGHRSVSWYQQTPGQGLQFLFEYFSETQRNKGNFPGRFSGRQFSNSRSEMNVSTLELGDSALYLCASSLAAPSYEQYFGPGTRLTVT.

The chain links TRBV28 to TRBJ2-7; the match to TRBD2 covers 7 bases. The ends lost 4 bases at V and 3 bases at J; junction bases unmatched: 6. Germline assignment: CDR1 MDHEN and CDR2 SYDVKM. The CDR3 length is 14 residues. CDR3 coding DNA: TGTGCCAGCAGTTCAGGGCTAGCGGACTACGAGCAGTACTTC. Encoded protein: CASSSGLADYEQYF.

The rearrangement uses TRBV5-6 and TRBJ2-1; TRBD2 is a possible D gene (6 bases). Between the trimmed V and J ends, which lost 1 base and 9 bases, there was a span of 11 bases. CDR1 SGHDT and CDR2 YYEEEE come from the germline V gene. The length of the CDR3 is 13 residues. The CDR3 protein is CASSLSLRGEQFF. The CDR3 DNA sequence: TGTGCCAGCAGCTTGTCTCTGCGGGGTGAGCAGTTCTTC.

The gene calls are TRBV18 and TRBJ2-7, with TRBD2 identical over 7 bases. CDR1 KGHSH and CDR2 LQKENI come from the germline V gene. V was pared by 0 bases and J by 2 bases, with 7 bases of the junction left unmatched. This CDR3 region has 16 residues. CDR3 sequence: CASSPPSGGTTYEQYF. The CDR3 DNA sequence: TGTGCCAGCTCACCACCGTCGGGGGGTACGACCTACGAGCAGTACTTC.

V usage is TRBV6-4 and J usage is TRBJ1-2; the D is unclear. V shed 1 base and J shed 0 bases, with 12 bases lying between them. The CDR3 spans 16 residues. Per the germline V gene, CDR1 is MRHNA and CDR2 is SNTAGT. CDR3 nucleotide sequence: TGTGCCAGCAGTGACTTCTCCATGGGAGCTAACTATGGCTACACCTTC. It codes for CASSDFSMGANYGYTF.

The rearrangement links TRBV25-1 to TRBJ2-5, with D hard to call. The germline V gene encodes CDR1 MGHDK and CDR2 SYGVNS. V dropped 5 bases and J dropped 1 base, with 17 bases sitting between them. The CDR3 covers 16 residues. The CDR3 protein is CASSSLVGVLQETQYF. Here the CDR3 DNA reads TGTGCCAGCAGTAGCCTTGTGGGCGTACTCCAAGAGACCCAGTACTTC.

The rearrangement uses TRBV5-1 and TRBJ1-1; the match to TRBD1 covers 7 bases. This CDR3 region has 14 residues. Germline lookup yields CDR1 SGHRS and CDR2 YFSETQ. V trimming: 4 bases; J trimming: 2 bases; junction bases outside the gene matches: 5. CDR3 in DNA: TGCGCCAGCAGCCCCGGGACAGTAAACACTGAAGCTTTCTTT. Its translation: CASSPGTVNTEAFF.

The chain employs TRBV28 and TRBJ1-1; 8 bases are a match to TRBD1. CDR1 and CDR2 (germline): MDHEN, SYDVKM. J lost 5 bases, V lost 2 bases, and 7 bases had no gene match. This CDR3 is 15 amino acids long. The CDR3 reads CASSLPGGRWTEAFF. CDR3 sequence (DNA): TGTGCCAGCAGTTTACCAGGGGGCAGGTGGACTGAAGCTTTCTTT.

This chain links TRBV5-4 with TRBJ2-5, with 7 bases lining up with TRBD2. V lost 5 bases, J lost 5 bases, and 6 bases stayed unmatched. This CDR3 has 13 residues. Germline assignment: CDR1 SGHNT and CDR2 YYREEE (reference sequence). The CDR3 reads CASSLADAETQYF. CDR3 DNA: TGTGCCAGCAGTCTAGCGGATGCGGAGACCCAGTACTTC.

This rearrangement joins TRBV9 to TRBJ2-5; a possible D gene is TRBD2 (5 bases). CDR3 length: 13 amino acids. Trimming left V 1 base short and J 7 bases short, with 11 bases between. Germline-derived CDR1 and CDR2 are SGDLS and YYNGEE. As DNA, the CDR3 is TGTGCCAGCAGCGTATCTGGCAGCGGGACCCAGTACTTC. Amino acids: CASSVSGSGTQYF.

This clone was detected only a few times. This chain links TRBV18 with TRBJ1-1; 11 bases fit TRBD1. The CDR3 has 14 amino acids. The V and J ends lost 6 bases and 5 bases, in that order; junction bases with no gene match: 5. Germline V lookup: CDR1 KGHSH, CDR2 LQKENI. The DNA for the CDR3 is TGTGCCAGCTCGGGACAGGGGGTGGTGACTGAAGCTTTCTTT. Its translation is CASSGQGVVTEAFF.

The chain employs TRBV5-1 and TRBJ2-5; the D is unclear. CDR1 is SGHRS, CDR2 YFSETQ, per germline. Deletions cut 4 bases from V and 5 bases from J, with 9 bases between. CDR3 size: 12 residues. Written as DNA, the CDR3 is TGCGCCAGCAGCCCCGACTTGGAGACCCAGTACTTC. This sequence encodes CASSPDLETQYF.

The CDR3 spells CASSLVYSSTNTGELFF. CDR3 sequence (DNA): TGTGCCAGCAGCTTAGTATACTCATCGACGAACACCGGGGAGCTGTTTTTT. The genes are TRBV7-8 and TRBJ2-2; D unresolved. V was pared by 1 base and J by 0 bases, with 12 bases between. Germline CDR1 is SGHVS and CDR2 is FQNEAQ. The CDR3 contains 17 residues. The entire variable domain, with the rest obtained from reference TRBV7-8 and TRBJ2-2, is as follows: GAGVSQSPRYKVAKRGQDVALRCDPISGHVSLFWYQQALGQGPEFLTYFQNEAQLDKSGLPSDRFFAERPEGSVSTLKIQRTQQEDSAVYLCASSLVYSSTNTGELFFGEGSRLTVL.

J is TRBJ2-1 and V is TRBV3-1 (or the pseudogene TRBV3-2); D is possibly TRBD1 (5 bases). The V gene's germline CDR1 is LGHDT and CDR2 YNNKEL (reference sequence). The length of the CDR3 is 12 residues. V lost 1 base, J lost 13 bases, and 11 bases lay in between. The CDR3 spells CASSQALWGQFF. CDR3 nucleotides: TGTGCCAGCAGCCAAGCGTTGTGGGGCCAGTTCTTC.

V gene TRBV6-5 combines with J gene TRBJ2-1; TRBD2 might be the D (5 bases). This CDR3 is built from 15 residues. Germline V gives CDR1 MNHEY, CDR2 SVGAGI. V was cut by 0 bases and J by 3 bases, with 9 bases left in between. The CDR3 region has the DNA TGTGCCAGCAGTTACTCTGGGCGGGTCTACAATGAGCAGTTCTTC. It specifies CASSYSGRVYNEQFF.

DNA of the CDR3: TGTGCCAGCAGCTTAACGGGGGACACCTACTACGAGCAGTACTTC. Its translation is CASSLTGDTYYEQYF. The chain recombines TRBV7-3 with TRBJ2-7; TRBD1 might be the D (6 bases). Trimming cost V 0 bases and J 3 bases, with 12 bases left between them. The CDR3 is made up of 15 amino acids. Germline V gene sequence: CDR1 SGHTA, CDR2 FQGTGA. Variable domain in full (rest from reference TRBV7-3 and TRBJ2-7): GAGVSQTPSNKVTEKGKYVELRCDPISGHTALYWYRQSLGQGPEFLIYFQGTGAADDSGLPNDRFFAVRPEGSVSTLKIQRTERGDSAVYLCASSLTGDTYYEQYFGPGTRLTVT.

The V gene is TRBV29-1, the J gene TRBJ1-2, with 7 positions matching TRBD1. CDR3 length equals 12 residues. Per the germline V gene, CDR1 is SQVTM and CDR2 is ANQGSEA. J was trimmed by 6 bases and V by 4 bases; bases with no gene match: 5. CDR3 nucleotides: TGCAGCGTTGCGGACAGGCTCGATGGCTACACCTTC. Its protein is CSVADRLDGYTF.

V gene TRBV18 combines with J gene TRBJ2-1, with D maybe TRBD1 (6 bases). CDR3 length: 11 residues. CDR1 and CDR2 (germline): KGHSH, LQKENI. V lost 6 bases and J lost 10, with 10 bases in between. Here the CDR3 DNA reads TGTGCCAGCTCCTCGACAGGAGAGCAGTTCTTC. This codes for CASSSTGEQFF.

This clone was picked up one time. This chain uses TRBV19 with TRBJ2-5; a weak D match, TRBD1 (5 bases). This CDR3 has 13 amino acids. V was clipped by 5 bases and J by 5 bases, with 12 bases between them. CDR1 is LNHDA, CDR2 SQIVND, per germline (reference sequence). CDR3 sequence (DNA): TGTGCCAGTAGTCGCCAGGGATGGGAGACCCAGTACTTC. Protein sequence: CASSRQGWETQYF. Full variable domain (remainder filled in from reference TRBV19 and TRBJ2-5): DGGITQSPKYLFRKEGQNVTLSCEQNLNHDAMYWYRQDPGQGLRLIYYSQIVNDFQKGDIAEGYSVSREKKESFPLTVTSAQKNPTAFYLCASSRQGWETQYFGPGTRLLVL.

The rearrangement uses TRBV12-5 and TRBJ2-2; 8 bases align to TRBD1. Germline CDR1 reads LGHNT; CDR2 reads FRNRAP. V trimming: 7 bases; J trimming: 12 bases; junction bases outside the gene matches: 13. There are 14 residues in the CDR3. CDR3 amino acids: CASAESSGQGKLFF. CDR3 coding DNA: TGTGCTAGTGCCGAGAGTAGTGGACAGGGAAAGCTGTTTTTT.

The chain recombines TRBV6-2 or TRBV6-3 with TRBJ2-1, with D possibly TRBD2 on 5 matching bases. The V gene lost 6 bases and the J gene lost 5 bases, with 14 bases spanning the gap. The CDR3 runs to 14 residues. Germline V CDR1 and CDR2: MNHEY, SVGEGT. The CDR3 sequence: CASSPGLSHNEQFF. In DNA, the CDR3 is TGTGCCAGCAGCCCCGGACTGTCCCACAATGAGCAGTTCTTC.

CDR3 bases: TGTGCCAGCAGCTACCGTGGGGGGGCTATAAATCAGCCCCAGCATTTT. Protein product: CASSYRGGAINQPQHF. The rearrangement uses TRBV27 and TRBJ1-5, with D perhaps TRBD1 (6 bases). The germline V and J ends were trimmed by 6 bases and 4 bases, with 19 bases remaining between them. The CDR3 is 16 residues long. Germline CDR1 and CDR2: MNHEY and SMNVEV (reference sequence).